The source of this TCR beta chain is a study of cytomegalovirus exposure and HLA in healthy donors. Across the whole study: Within an early data release were 65 million to 90 million unique TCRs drawn from HLA-typed donors. Study-wide results and caveats: CMV antigen specificity of a few CMV-associated chains was confirmed in vitro. There were under 200 TCR beta chains listed as cytomegalovirus-associated.

The PCR contained 60 Vbeta and 13 Jbeta primers. Original data processing: It was a later analysis that counted about 80 million unique TCR beta chains, of which about 10 million were shared. The protocol was immunoSEQ multiplex PCR, while the TCRdb copy is restricted to in-frame clones and leaves out a portion. The V and J calls and clone size were taken over from that table, and D and trimming were inferred from the DNA. The top ten clones hold 2.3% of a sample with about 82,000 clones, 70% to 90% of them seen once. In germline, CDR1 is SGHNT, CDR2 YYREEE (reference sequence). The CDR3 length is 14 residues. Note on this clone: Its cognate antigen is unknown.

This clonotype was sampled from a man in his late teens or twenties in good health and CMV-seronegative. The chain is built from TRBV5-4 and TRBJ2-5, with TRBD1 matching 10 bases. The J call may be wrong; the DNA end is better matched by TRBJ2-7. The sequenced sample consisted of PBMCs. For the CDR3, the DNA is TGTGCCAGCAGCTCGGGACAGGGGAATCACGAGCAGTACTTC. This translates into CASSSGQGNHEQYF.